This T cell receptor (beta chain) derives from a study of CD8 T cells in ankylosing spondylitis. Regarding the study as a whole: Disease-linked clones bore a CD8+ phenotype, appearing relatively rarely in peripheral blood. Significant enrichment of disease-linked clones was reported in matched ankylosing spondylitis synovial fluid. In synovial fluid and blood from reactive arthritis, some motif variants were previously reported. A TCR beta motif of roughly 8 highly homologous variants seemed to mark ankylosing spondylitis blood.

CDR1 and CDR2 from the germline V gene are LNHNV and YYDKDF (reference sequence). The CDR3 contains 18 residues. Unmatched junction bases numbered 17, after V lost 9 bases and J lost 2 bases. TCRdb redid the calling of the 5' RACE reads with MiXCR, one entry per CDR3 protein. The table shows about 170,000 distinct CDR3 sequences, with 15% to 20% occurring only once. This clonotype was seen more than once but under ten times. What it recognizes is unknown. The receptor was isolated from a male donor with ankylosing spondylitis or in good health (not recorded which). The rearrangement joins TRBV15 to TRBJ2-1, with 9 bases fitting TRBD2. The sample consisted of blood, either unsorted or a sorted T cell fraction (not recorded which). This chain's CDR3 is CATNGRVAGAGAYNEQFF. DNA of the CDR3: TGTGCCACGAACGGGAGGGTAGCGGGAGCCGGCGCCTACAATGAGCAGTTCTTC.